These 28 T cell receptor beta chains were sequenced from one sample in a study of cytomegalovirus exposure and HLA in healthy donors. A multiplex PCR was run with 60 Vbeta primers and 13 Jbeta primers. TCRdb's table, derived via immunoSEQ multiplex PCR, lists solely in-frame clones and lacks some. The repertoire includes fewer than 110,000 clones, 82% of them detected once, and approximately 2.4% sits in the top ten. The sample taken for sequencing was PBMCs. All receptors derive from a young man in good health and CMV-seropositive.

The CDR3 spells CASSQARALEQFF. CDR3 nucleotides: TGCGCCAGCAGCCAAGCCCGAGCTCTTGAGCAGTTCTTC. The rearrangement links TRBV4-1 to TRBJ2-1; unclear D gene. The germline V gene encodes CDR1 MGHRA and CDR2 YSYEKL. Deletions cut 1 base from V and 9 bases from J, with 10 bases between. The CDR3 spans 13 residues.

The rearrangement links TRBV4-1 to TRBJ2-2; 7 bases line up with TRBD1. The CDR3 totals 16 residues. The germline CDR1 and CDR2 sequences are MGHRA and YSYEKL. Trimming at V came to 1 base and at J to 5 bases, leaving 7 bases not matched to a gene. This CDR3 is CASSQAQGQPTGELFF. The CDR3 DNA reads as TGCGCCAGCAGCCAAGCCCAGGGACAGCCAACCGGGGAGCTGTTTTTT.

The J gene is TRBJ2-3, the V gene TRBV10-3, with 7 bases fitting TRBD1. The trim removed 3 bases at V and 4 bases at J, leaving 7 bases unmatched. CDR3 length: 15 residues. Germline assignment: CDR1 ENHRY and CDR2 SYGVKD. CDR3 sequence reads: CAISDYRQGPDTQYF. The CDR3 bases are TGTGCCATCAGTGATTACAGACAGGGCCCAGATACGCAGTATTTT.

This clone came up a few times. The chain is built from TRBV18 and TRBJ1-2; a possible D gene is TRBD1 (6 bases). CDR1 is KGHSH, CDR2 LQKENI, per germline. V lost 3 bases and J 8 bases, leaving 16 bases between the germline ends. The CDR3 is 14 amino acids. The CDR3 sequence: CASSPGRGLGGYTF. The DNA of the CDR3 is TGTGCCAGCTCACCGGGGCGGGGGCTCGGAGGCTACACCTTC.

This chain connects TRBV7-6 to TRBJ1-1; a possible D gene is TRBD1 (5 bases). The CDR3 runs to 14 residues. CDR1 and CDR2 from the germline V gene are SGHVS and FNYEAQ. V shed 7 bases and J shed 3 bases, with 15 bases lying between them. Written as DNA, the CDR3 is TGTGCCAGCAAATATAGGGGTCCGGACACTGAAGCTTTCTTT. It translates to CASKYRGPDTEAFF. The variable domain in full, with the rest retrieved from reference TRBV7-6 and TRBJ1-1, is GAGVSQSPRYKVTKRGQDVALRCDPISGHVSLYWYRQALGQGPEFLTYFNYEAQQDKSGLPNDRFSAERPEGSISTLTIQRTEQRDSAMYRCASKYRGPDTEAFFGQGTRLTVV.

This chain uses TRBV30 with TRBJ1-1, with D possibly being TRBD1 (6 bases). V was shortened by 5 bases and J by 6 bases, with 16 bases between the two germline ends. Germline values: CDR1 GTSNPN, CDR2 SVGIG (reference sequence). The CDR3 spans 13 residues. CDR3 in DNA: TGTGCCTGGGGAAAACAGGGTCCGGCTGAAGCTTTCTTT. Protein product: CAWGKQGPAEAFF. The whole variable domain, filled in from reference TRBV30 and TRBJ1-1, reads SQTIHQWPATLVQPVGSPLSLECTVEGTSNPNLYWYRQAAGRGLQLLFYSVGIGQISSEVPQNLSASRPQDRQFILSSKKLLLSDSGFYLCAWGKQGPAEAFFGQGTRLTVV.

This chain connects TRBV19 to TRBJ1-1; D gene uncertain. The CDR3 contains 11 residues. The V and J ends lost 4 bases and 10 bases respectively, with 10 bases between them. Germline V gives CDR1 LNHDA, CDR2 SQIVND (reference sequence). CDR3 sequence: CASSTPRIAFF. In DNA, the CDR3 is TGTGCCAGTAGTACCCCCAGGATAGCTTTCTTT.

This clone showed up just once. This chain joins TRBV10-3 and TRBJ1-2; a weak D match, TRBD1 (5 bases). The CDR3 loop spans 14 amino acids. Trimming stripped 10 bases from V and 2 bases from J, with 17 bases between. The germline gives CDR1 ENHRY, CDR2 SYGVKD. CDR3 nucleotide sequence: TGTGCCACTCAGGGATCGGCGCCCAACTATGGCTACACCTTC. Protein: CATQGSAPNYGYTF.

The CDR3 DNA sequence: TGTGCCAGTAGTGCACACAGGGTCATAGACACCATATATTTT. Its translation is CASSAHRVIDTIYF. The chain recombines TRBV19 with TRBJ1-3; maybe TRBD1 (6 bases). Germline values: CDR1 LNHDA, CDR2 SQIVND (reference sequence). Trimming shortened V by 5 bases and J by 8 bases, and 16 bases separated the two germline ends. The CDR3 is 14 residues long.

V usage is TRBV5-5 and J usage is TRBJ1-2; D gene ambiguous. V gave up 0 bases and J gave up 5 bases, with 5 bases separating them. CDR3 length: 12 amino acids. CDR1 is SGHKS, CDR2 YYEKEE, per germline (reference sequence). The CDR3 region is CASSLGGYGYTF. The CDR3 DNA reads TGTGCCAGCAGCTTGGGCGGATATGGCTACACCTTC.

CDR3 DNA: TGCGCCAGCAGCCAAGTTGCGGGGGGGTCCTACGAGCAGTACTTC. This gives the protein CASSQVAGGSYEQYF. The V call is TRBV4-1, the J call TRBJ2-7; 9 bases line up with TRBD2. V was clipped by 1 base and J by 1 base; unmatched bases: 2. Germline lookup yields CDR1 MGHRA and CDR2 YSYEKL. The CDR3 covers 15 residues.

The CDR3 DNA is TGCAGCGTTTCTACTTGGATGGAGGATACGCAGTATTTT. This sequence encodes CSVSTWMEDTQYF. This chain joins TRBV29-1 and TRBJ2-3; no firm D call. Germline values: CDR1 SQVTM, CDR2 ANQGSEA. V lost 5 bases to trimming and J lost 6 bases, with 15 bases between them. This CDR3 contains 13 residues.

Written as DNA, the CDR3 is TGTGCCAGCAGCCCCCAACGGGCGCGGGGCACTGAAGCTTTCTTT. It is translated as CASSPQRARGTEAFF. The rearrangement joins TRBV11-2 to TRBJ1-1; D is unclear. CDR1 and CDR2 (germline): SGHAT, FQNNGV. The CDR3 consists of 15 residues. Trimming removed 5 bases at V and 4 bases at J, with 17 bases between.

This clone has more than one count but fewer than ten. This sequence joins TRBV6-1 and TRBJ2-3, with TRBD2 identical over 8 bases. V shed 10 bases, J shed 3 bases, and the junction held 12 bases outside the gene matches. The germline gives CDR1 MNHNS, CDR2 SASEGT. This CDR3 has 15 amino acids. This chain's CDR3 is CATKPGSGETDTQYF. The CDR3 DNA follows: TGTGCCACTAAACCGGGTAGCGGGGAAACAGATACGCAGTATTTT.

The chain carries TRBV10-3 and TRBJ1-1; D is perhaps TRBD1 (5 bases). V was shortened by 3 bases and J by 3 bases, with 23 bases between the two germline ends. The CDR3 totals 18 residues. Germline-derived CDR1 and CDR2 are ENHRY and SYGVKD. The CDR3 is CAISDFDITGTYDTEAFF. DNA of the CDR3: TGTGCCATCAGTGATTTCGATATTACCGGGACTTATGACACTGAAGCTTTCTTT.

This chain uses TRBV9 with TRBJ2-1; 8 bases agree with TRBD2. The CDR3 totals 14 residues. Per the germline V gene, CDR1 is SGDLS and CDR2 is YYNGEE. J was trimmed by 6 bases and V by 4 bases; bases with no gene match: 6. The CDR3 nucleotides read TGTGCCAGCAGCCGGACTAGCCCCCTCAATGAGCAGTTCTTC. Protein: CASSRTSPLNEQFF.

The chain joins TRBV2 to TRBJ1-4; 7 bases map to TRBD1. The CDR3 sequence is 14 residues long. Germline CDR1 reads SNHLY; CDR2 reads FYNNEI. Trimming at V came to 6 bases and at J to 8 bases, leaving 9 bases not matched to a gene. The CDR3 DNA reads as TGTGCCAGCAGCCTCCAGGGGGTTGTGGAAAAACTGTTTTTT. Amino acid sequence: CASSLQGVVEKLFF.

The V call is TRBV2, the J call TRBJ2-3; D possibly corresponds to TRBD2 (6 bases). Germline V lookup: CDR1 SNHLY, CDR2 FYNNEI. Trimming left V 6 bases short and J 2 bases short, with 18 bases between. The CDR3 is 16 amino acids. CDR3 nucleotides: TGTGCCAGCAGCGGAGGGACCGACTATCCCACAGATACGCAGTATTTT. Translation: CASSGGTDYPTDTQYF.

V is TRBV7-9 and J is TRBJ2-5, with D unresolved. V was clipped by 1 base and J by 5 bases, with 8 bases between them. The CDR3 runs to 13 residues. Per the germline V gene, CDR1 is SEHNR and CDR2 is FQNEAQ (reference sequence). The CDR3 region is CASSLVDSETQYF. DNA of the CDR3: TGTGCCAGCAGCTTAGTCGACTCGGAGACCCAGTACTTC.

The chain couples TRBV4-1 to TRBJ2-5, with D unclear. CDR3 length: 14 amino acids. The V and J ends lost 1 base and 4 bases respectively, with 10 bases between them. Germline assignment: CDR1 MGHRA and CDR2 YSYEKL. CDR3: CASSQGADRETQYF. The CDR3 DNA reads TGCGCCAGCAGCCAAGGCGCCGATCGAGAGACCCAGTACTTC.

The rearrangement joins TRBV9 to TRBJ2-7; perhaps TRBD2 as D (5 bases). The CDR3 is 14 residues long. V was clipped by 0 bases and J by 2 bases, with 9 bases between them. From germline, CDR1 is SGDLS and CDR2 YYNGEE. DNA for the CDR3: TGTGCCAGCAGCGTAGACGAGGGCCCCTACGAGCAGTACTTC. Amino acid sequence: CASSVDEGPYEQYF.

The gene calls are TRBV7-9 and TRBJ2-2; 7 bases agree with TRBD2. The germline CDR1 and CDR2 sequences are SEHNR and FQNEAQ (reference sequence). CDR3 length: 13 residues. Trimming took 6 bases from V and 6 from J; bases not matched to a gene: 4. CDR3 sequence (DNA): TGTGCCAGCAGGCCCCTAGCGGCCGGGGAGCTGTTTTTT. The encoded protein is CASRPLAAGELFF.

This rearrangement joins TRBV10-3 to TRBJ1-2; tentatively, D is TRBD1 (5 bases). The germline V gene encodes CDR1 ENHRY and CDR2 SYGVKD. Trimming stripped 3 bases from V and 5 bases from J, with 10 bases between. The CDR3 loop spans 13 amino acids. The CDR3 sequence is CAISDPGHYGYTF. In DNA form, the CDR3 reads TGTGCCATCAGTGATCCAGGACATTATGGCTACACCTTC.

The chain employs TRBV30 and TRBJ1-1; TRBD1 is a possible D gene (6 bases). This CDR3 comprises 12 residues. In germline, CDR1 is GTSNPN, CDR2 SVGIG (reference sequence). V gave up 4 bases and J gave up 5 bases, with 11 bases separating them. The CDR3 spells CAWITGQTEAFF. The CDR3 DNA follows: TGTGCCTGGATTACAGGGCAAACTGAAGCTTTCTTT.

The V and J genes are TRBV27 and TRBJ2-7; 10 positions match TRBD1. This CDR3 has 15 amino acids. The germline V gene encodes CDR1 MNHEY and CDR2 SMNVEV (reference sequence). V was pared by 7 bases and J by 6 bases, with 12 bases of the junction left unmatched. CDR3 DNA: TGTGCCAGCATCCAAAGCGGGACAGGGGTCTCCGAGCAGTACTTC. This encodes CASIQSGTGVSEQYF.

Details on this clone: At one end, the junction sequence differs from germline, possibly due to a read error. The J gene is TRBJ2-7, the V gene TRBV11-3; 10 nucleotides line up with TRBD1. From germline, CDR1 is SGHNT and CDR2 YENEEA. CDR3 length equals 13 residues. CDR3 protein: CASRGTGENEQCF. The DNA of the CDR3 is TGTGCCAGCAGGGGGACAGGGGAAAACGAGCAGTGCTTC.

V and J are TRBV10-1 and TRBJ2-2; the match to TRBD1 covers 8 bases. Germline V lookup: CDR1 WNHNN, CDR2 SYGVQD (reference sequence). J lost 4 bases, V lost 0 bases, and 4 bases had no gene match. CDR3 length: 16 amino acids. This CDR3 reads CASSESLDRVTGELFF. The CDR3 coding sequence is TGCGCCAGCAGTGAGTCCTTGGACAGGGTCACCGGGGAGCTGTTTTTT.

This clone has more than one count but fewer than ten. J is TRBJ2-5 and V is TRBV5-6, with 8 bases lining up with TRBD2. CDR1 and CDR2 from the germline V gene are SGHDT and YYEEEE. V shed 2 bases, J shed 1 base, and the junction held 4 bases outside the gene matches. CDR3 length: 15 residues. CDR3 residues: CASSFFRGGQETQYF. The CDR3 coding sequence is TGTGCCAGCAGCTTTTTTCGGGGGGGCCAAGAGACCCAGTACTTC.